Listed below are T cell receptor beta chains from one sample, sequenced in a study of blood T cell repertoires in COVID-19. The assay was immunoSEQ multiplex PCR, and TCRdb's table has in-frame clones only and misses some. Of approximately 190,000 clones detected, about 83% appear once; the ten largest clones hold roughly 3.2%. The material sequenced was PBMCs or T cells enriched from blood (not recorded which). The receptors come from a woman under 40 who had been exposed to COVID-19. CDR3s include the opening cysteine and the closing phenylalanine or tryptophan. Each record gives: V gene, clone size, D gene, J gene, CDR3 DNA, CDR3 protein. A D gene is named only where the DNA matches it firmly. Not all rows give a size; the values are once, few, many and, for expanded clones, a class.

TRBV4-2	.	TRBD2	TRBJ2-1	TGTGCCAGCAGCCAAGGATCCGGGGGGGGCCCACTTAATGAGCAGTTCTTC	CASSQGSGGGPLNEQFF
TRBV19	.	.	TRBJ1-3	TGTGCCAGTACTTCTGGGGCACTTGAACCCTCTGGAAACACCATATATTTT	CASTSGALEPSGNTIYF
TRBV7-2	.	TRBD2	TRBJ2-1	TGTGCCAGCAGCTTAATGAGCGGGGGGGCGAGTGAGCAGTTCTTC	CASSLMSGGASEQFF
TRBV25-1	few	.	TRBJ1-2	TGTGCCAGCAGTGATTCAGACACAGGCTACACCTTC	CASSDSDTGYTF
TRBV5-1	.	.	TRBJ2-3	TGCGCCAGCAGATCGGGGGAGAAAGATACGCAGTATTTT	CASRSGEKDTQYF
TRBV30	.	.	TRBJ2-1	TGTGCCTGGAGTGCCGCTAATACCTACAATGAGCAGTTCTTC	CAWSAANTYNEQFF
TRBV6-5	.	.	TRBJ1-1	TGTGCCAGCAGTTACGACGGGGTGAACACTGAAGCTTTCTTT	CASSYDGVNTEAFF
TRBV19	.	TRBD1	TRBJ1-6	TGTGCCAGTAGTATACGGGACAGGGGGAGATATTCACCCCTCCACTTT	CASSIRDRGRYSPLHF
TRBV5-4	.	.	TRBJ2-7	TGTGCCAGCAGCTTGGGGGCTCTCGAGCAGTACTTC	CASSLGALEQYF
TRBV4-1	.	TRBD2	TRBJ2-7	TGCGCCAGCAGCCTTAGCGGGGGTAGTTACGAGCAGTACTTC	CASSLSGGSYEQYF
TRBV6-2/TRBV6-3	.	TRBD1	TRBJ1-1	TGTGCCAGCAGTTACCACCCCCAGGGGGCTGAAGCTTTCTTT	CASSYHPQGAEAFF
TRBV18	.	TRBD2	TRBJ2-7	TGTGCCAGCTCACCCTCCGGACTAGCGGATGAGCAGTACTTC	CASSPSGLADEQYF
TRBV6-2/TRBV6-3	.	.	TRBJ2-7	TGTGCCAGCACCCCCGGGGGCGAGCAGTACTTC	CASTPGGEQYF
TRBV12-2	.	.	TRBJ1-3	TGTGCAAGTCGACATGGGGGACAGGGAGGAAACACCATATATTTT	CASRHGGQGGNTIYF
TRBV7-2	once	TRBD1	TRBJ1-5	TGTGCCAGCAGCTGGGTTGGGGGACAGGGAACCCAGCCCCAGCATTTT	CASSWVGGQGTQPQHF
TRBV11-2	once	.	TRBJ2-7	TGTGCCAGCAGCCCGCCATCAAGCGTCTACGAGCAGTACTTC	CASSPPSSVYEQYF
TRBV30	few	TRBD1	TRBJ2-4	TGTGCCTGGAGTTTCAAACCGGGACAGGGAATAACCAAAAACATTCAGTACTTC	CAWSFKPGQGITKNIQYF
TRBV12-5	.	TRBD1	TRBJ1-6	TGTGCTAGTGGTTCCCAGGGGGCGAGTAATTCACCCCTCCACTTT	CASGSQGASNSPLHF
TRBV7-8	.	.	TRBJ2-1	TGTGCCAGCAGCCAACTCGGGACACGATCCAATGAGCAGTTCTTC	CASSQLGTRSNEQFF
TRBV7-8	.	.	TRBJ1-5	TGTGCCAGCAGCAGAGGAGCGACAGAGCAGCCCCAGCATTTT	CASSRGATEQPQHF
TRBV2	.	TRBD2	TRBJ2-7	TGTGCCAGCGTACGTCAGCGGGGGGAATCCTACGAGCAGTACTTC	CASVRQRGESYEQYF
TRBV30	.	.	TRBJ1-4	TGTGCCTGTCCGGGGGAGAATGATGGAAAACTGTTTTTT	CACPGENDGKLFF
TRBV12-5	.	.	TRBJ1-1	TGTGCTAGTTCAGGGCTGAACACTGAAGCTTTCTTT	CASSGLNTEAFF
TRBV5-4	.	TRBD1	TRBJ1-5	TGTGCCAGCAGCTTAAGGACAGGGGAGGGCAATCAGCCCCAGCATTTT	CASSLRTGEGNQPQHF
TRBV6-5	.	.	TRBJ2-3	TGTGCCAGCAGCCCCCCCGGAGGTACGCAGTATTTT	CASSPPGGTQYF
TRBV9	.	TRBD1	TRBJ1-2	TGTGCCAGCAGTGCAGGGGGCGCAGCCTATGGCTACACCTTC	CASSAGGAAYGYTF
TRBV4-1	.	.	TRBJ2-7	TGCGCCAGCTCCAAGGGGAATCTCTACGAGCAGTACTTC	CASSKGNLYEQYF
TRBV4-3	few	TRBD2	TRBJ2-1	TGCGCCAGCAGCCAGGCCCTACTAGCGGGGTACAATGAGCAGTTCTTC	CASSQALLAGYNEQFF
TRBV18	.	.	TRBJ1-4	TGTGCCAGCCGGGGGAGGACTAATGAAAAACTGTTTTTT	CASRGRTNEKLFF
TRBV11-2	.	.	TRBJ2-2	TGTGCCAGCAGCTTAGGTCCCCTCCCGGGGCGACTAGTAGGGGGGGAGCTGTTTTTT	CASSLGPLPGRLVGGELFF
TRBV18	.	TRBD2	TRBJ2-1	TGTGCCAGCTCACCAACTAGCGGGGGTTCGAATGAGCAGTTCTTC	CASSPTSGGSNEQFF